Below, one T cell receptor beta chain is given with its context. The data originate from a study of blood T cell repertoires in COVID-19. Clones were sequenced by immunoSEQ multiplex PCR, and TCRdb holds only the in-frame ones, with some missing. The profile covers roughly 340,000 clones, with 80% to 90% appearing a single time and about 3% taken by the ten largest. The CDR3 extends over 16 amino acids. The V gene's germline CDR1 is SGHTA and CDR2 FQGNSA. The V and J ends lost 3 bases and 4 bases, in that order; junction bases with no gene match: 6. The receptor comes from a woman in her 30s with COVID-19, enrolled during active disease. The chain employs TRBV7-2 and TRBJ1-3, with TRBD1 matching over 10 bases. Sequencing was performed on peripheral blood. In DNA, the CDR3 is TGTGCCAGCAGCTTCGGCGGACAGGGGGGCGGAAACACCATATATTTT. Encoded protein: CASSFGGQGGGNTIYF.